Listed here are 16 T cell receptor beta chains from one sample, sequenced in a study of T cell changes during pregnancy in multiple sclerosis. Using immunoSEQ multiplex PCR, the repertoire was profiled, and TCRdb retains in-frame clones only, with some absent. In the table there are 40,000 to 45,000 clones, 85% to 95% of which are singletons. Material: peripheral blood. These receptors all come from a female donor with multiple sclerosis, enrolled in a pregnancy study.

The chain joins TRBV19 to TRBJ2-2; D gene unclear. V was shortened by 5 bases and J by 3 bases, with 10 bases between the two germline ends. CDR3 length: 14 residues. Germline CDR1 is LNHDA and CDR2 is SQIVND (reference sequence). The CDR3 DNA follows: TGTGCCAGTAGTTTTGACTCCTACACCGGGGAGCTGTTTTTT. It specifies CASSFDSYTGELFF.

This chain joins TRBV28 and TRBJ1-1, with 7 positions matching TRBD1. The CDR3 is made up of 15 amino acids. V shed 6 bases and J 0 bases; nucleotides not matched to a gene: 7. The germline V gene encodes CDR1 MDHEN and CDR2 SYDVKM. The DNA of the CDR3 is TGTGCCAGCAGCCGTACAGGGGCACTGAACACTGAAGCTTTCTTT. Translating it yields CASSRTGALNTEAFF.

This clone was picked up a small number of times. V gene TRBV7-9 combines with J gene TRBJ2-7; 9 nucleotides align to TRBD1. CDR3 length: 16 amino acids. V gave up 5 bases and J gave up 2 bases; unmatched junction bases: 10. Looked up from germline, CDR1 is SEHNR and CDR2 is FQNEAQ (reference sequence). The CDR3 DNA reads as TGTGCCAGCAGCCCCTCCGGGACAGGGCCAACCTACGAGCAGTACTTC. Translating gives CASSPSGTGPTYEQYF.

The chain carries TRBV7-9 and TRBJ2-5; D may be TRBD1 (5 bases). With 4 bases removed from V and 0 bases from J, the gap between germline ends came to 9 bases. The CDR3 sequence is 14 residues long. Germline assignment: CDR1 SEHNR and CDR2 FQNEAQ (reference sequence). The CDR3 sequence: CASSWVGDQETQYF. CDR3 nucleotides: TGTGCCAGCAGCTGGGTAGGGGACCAAGAGACCCAGTACTTC.

This clone was observed a few times. The rearrangement links TRBV28 to TRBJ2-3; 8 nucleotides line up with TRBD2. The V segment lost 4 bases and the J segment 7 bases; nucleotides outside the gene matches: 13. CDR3 length: 16 residues. The germline V gene has CDR1 MDHEN and CDR2 SYDVKM. Here the CDR3 DNA reads TGTGCCAGCAGTTCCCTCATGAAGCGGGAGTTGTATACGCAGTATTTT. Encoded protein: CASSSLMKRELYTQYF.

The chain uses TRBV5-1 and TRBJ1-1, with no clear D. Trimming left V 2 bases short and J 3 bases short, with 8 bases between. Germline V gene data show CDR1 as SGHRS and CDR2 as YFSETQ. The CDR3 length is 13 residues. As DNA, the CDR3 is TGCGCCAGCAGCTTTAAGTCTGACACTGAAGCTTTCTTT. Amino acid sequence: CASSFKSDTEAFF.

The V and J genes are TRBV7-2 and TRBJ1-5; no clear D gene. This CDR3 has 16 residues. V lost 2 bases and J lost 0, with 11 bases in between. Looked up from germline, CDR1 is SGHTA and CDR2 is FQGNSA. CDR3 DNA sequence: TGTGCCAGCAGCTTACAGGACGGGGTTAGCAATCAGCCCCAGCATTTT. This translates into CASSLQDGVSNQPQHF.

Only a few counts were recorded for this clone. The chain has TRBV5-4 and TRBJ1-1; D possibly corresponds to TRBD1 (6 bases). CDR3 length: 15 residues. Germline V gene data show CDR1 as SGHNT and CDR2 as YYREEE (reference sequence). V dropped 3 bases and J dropped 0 bases, with 12 bases sitting between them. CDR3 amino acids: CASSSWTAMNTEAFF. CDR3 bases: TGTGCCAGCAGCTCTTGGACAGCAATGAACACTGAAGCTTTCTTT.

The rearrangement joins TRBV5-4 to TRBJ2-5; unclear D gene. The length of the CDR3 is 14 residues. Germline assignment: CDR1 SGHNT and CDR2 YYREEE (reference sequence). Deletions cut 0 bases from V and 2 bases from J, with 8 bases between. CDR3 nucleotide sequence: TGTGCCAGCAGCTTGGAGGGTTTTCAAGAGACCCAGTACTTC. Translation: CASSLEGFQETQYF.

V gene TRBV4-2 combines with J gene TRBJ2-7; D not certain. The V gene lost 2 bases and the J gene lost 3 bases, with 17 bases spanning the gap. CDR3 length: 16 amino acids. CDR1 and CDR2 (germline): LGHNA, YNFKEQ. CDR3 in amino acids: CASSQLARSLGYEQYF. Written as DNA, the CDR3 is TGTGCCAGCAGCCAATTGGCCAGGAGCCTGGGCTACGAGCAGTACTTC.

V gene TRBV7-9 combines with J gene TRBJ2-4; 7 bases are a match to TRBD2. V dropped 6 bases and J dropped 1; count of bases not matched to a gene: 3. The CDR3 extends over 14 amino acids. Germline CDR1 is SEHNR and CDR2 is FQNEAQ (reference sequence). This chain's CDR3 is CASRRGDAKNIQYF. CDR3 in DNA: TGTGCCAGCAGACGGGGGGACGCCAAAAACATTCAGTACTTC.

The chain recombines TRBV5-1 with TRBJ1-4, with 8 bases that match TRBD1. CDR1 and CDR2 (germline): SGHRS, YFSETQ. V gave up 2 bases and J gave up 5 bases; unmatched junction bases: 2. The CDR3 is made up of 14 amino acids. CDR3 in amino acids: CASSFRTGNEKLFF. The CDR3 DNA sequence: TGCGCCAGCAGCTTTCGGACAGGGAATGAAAAACTGTTTTTT.

J is TRBJ2-7 and V is TRBV27; D gene uncertain. Trimming pared 3 bases from V and 5 bases from J, leaving 20 bases between. The V gene's germline CDR1 is MNHEY and CDR2 SMNVEV (reference sequence). The CDR3 has 16 amino acids. The CDR3 loop is CASSFSVVGPPNEQYF. The CDR3 DNA follows: TGTGCCAGCAGTTTTTCGGTAGTCGGACCACCAAACGAGCAGTACTTC.

The chain carries TRBV5-3 and TRBJ1-2; possible D gene TRBD1, 5 bases. TRBV5-3 is placed among ORFs of uncertain function. The CDR3 is 13 amino acids. V was trimmed by 4 bases and J by 6 bases, leaving 13 bases between them. This chain's CDR3 is CARSRQLYNGYTF. The CDR3 nucleotides are TGTGCCAGAAGCCGACAGCTGTATAATGGCTACACCTTC.

This clone is a singleton in its sample. V is TRBV7-2 and J is TRBJ2-7, with 7 positions matching TRBD2. Germline-derived CDR1 and CDR2 are SGHTA and FQGNSA. The CDR3 has 14 amino acids. V lost 3 bases, J lost 6 bases, and 8 bases stayed unmatched. CDR3 DNA: TGTGCCAGCAGCTTGGCGGGAGCCATTAGCGAGCAGTACTTC. It is translated as CASSLAGAISEQYF.

V gene TRBV9 combines with J gene TRBJ2-1, with D uncertain. Germline-derived CDR1 and CDR2 are SGDLS and YYNGEE. The CDR3 loop spans 14 amino acids. The V gene lost 0 bases and the J gene lost 7 bases, with 11 bases spanning the gap. CDR3 DNA sequence: TGTGCCAGCAGCGTAGGCGAGATGGGGAATGAGCAGTTCTTC. Translating gives CASSVGEMGNEQFF.